The present T cell receptor (beta chain) was sequenced within a study of blood T cell repertoires in COVID-19. This table comes from immunoSEQ multiplex PCR, and its TCRdb copy is limited to in-frame clones, with some not included. In the table there are 150,000 to 200,000 clones, roughly 85% of which are singletons. This clone was detected once. This CDR3 is 14 amino acids long. Germline V gene data show CDR1 as MGHRA and CDR2 as YSYEKL. Trimming removed 0 bases from V and 7 bases from J; junction bases left unmatched: 4. Source material: peripheral blood. This clonotype was sampled from a human donor in a cohort sampled during active COVID-19. V gene TRBV4-1 combines with J gene TRBJ2-7; 9 bases are shared with TRBD2. The CDR3 region is CASSQDPLAGEQYF. In nucleotides, the CDR3 is TGCGCCAGCAGCCAAGATCCCCTAGCGGGAGAGCAGTACTTC.